The 6 T cell receptor beta chains reported below all come from one sample, sequenced in a study of beta chain features in type 1 diabetes. Expressed TCRB transcripts were sequenced because the entire RNA isolate underwent reverse transcription. Sequenced by immunoSEQ multiplex PCR; TCRdb stores in-frame clones only, minus some. The sample includes over 150,000 clones, about 13% of them seen just once. The sequencing sample was made of central memory CD4+ T cells from blood. The source of these receptors is a young woman in good health.

This clone has more than one count but fewer than ten. CDR3 DNA sequence: TGTGCCACCATCCACGGGACAGGCAATGAGCAGTTCTTC. It yields the protein CATIHGTGNEQFF. This chain links TRBV15 with TRBJ2-1; 8 bases map to TRBD1. The CDR3 sequence is 13 residues long. The V gene's germline CDR1 is LNHNV and CDR2 YYDKDF (reference sequence). The V gene end was trimmed by 7 bases and the J gene end by 6 bases; junction bases not matched to a gene: 5.

The chain has TRBV6-5 and TRBJ2-1, with 8 positions matching TRBD1. This CDR3 contains 14 residues. The junction had 12 bases not matched to a gene; V was cut back by 11 bases and J by 6 bases. Germline V gene sequence: CDR1 MNHEY, CDR2 SVGAGI. In DNA form, the CDR3 reads TGTGCCCTATCGACAGGGGCCCTGGGCAATGAGCAGTTCTTC. This sequence encodes CALSTGALGNEQFF.

This clone was seen more than once but under ten times. V gene TRBV5-1 combines with J gene TRBJ1-1; tentatively, D is TRBD1 (5 bases). Germline CDR1 reads SGHRS; CDR2 reads YFSETQ. The CDR3 spans 14 residues. Between the trimmed V and J ends, which lost 6 bases and 1 base, there was a span of 13 bases. The CDR3 DNA sequence: TGCGCCAGCATGGTCAGGGTCGGGAACACTGAAGCTTTCTTT. Its protein product is CASMVRVGNTEAFF.

The rearrangement uses TRBV28 and TRBJ1-2; no reliable D call. V shed 6 bases and J shed 5 bases, with 7 bases lying between them. Germline CDR1 is MDHEN and CDR2 is SYDVKM. The CDR3 runs to 11 residues. CDR3 sequence: CASSLAYGYTF. The CDR3 DNA reads as TGTGCCAGCAGCCTAGCTTATGGCTACACCTTC.

The chain combines TRBV19 with TRBJ1-5, with 8 bases fitting TRBD1. This CDR3 is 16 amino acids long. In germline, CDR1 is LNHDA, CDR2 SQIVND (reference sequence). V lost 5 bases to trimming and J lost 2 bases; unmatched junction nucleotides: 8. CDR3: CASSLGQGKGNQPQHF. CDR3 nucleotides: TGTGCCAGTAGTCTCGGACAGGGTAAGGGCAATCAGCCCCAGCATTTT.

This clone was seen only a few times. This chain uses TRBV29-1 with TRBJ2-6; 8 bases line up with TRBD1. Germline V gives CDR1 SQVTM, CDR2 ANQGSEA. The CDR3 runs to 16 residues. The V gene end was trimmed by 3 bases and the J gene end by 4 bases; junction bases not matched to a gene: 8. The CDR3 nucleotides are TGCAGCGTTGATTCAGGGGGCTGGGTCGGGGCCAACGTCCTGACTTTC. It encodes CSVDSGGWVGANVLTF. The full variable domain, with the rest looked up from reference TRBV29-1 and TRBJ2-6, is SAVISQKPSRDICQRGTSLTIQCQVDSQVTMMFWYRQQPGQSLTLIATANQGSEATYESGFVIDKFPISRPNLTFSTLTVSNMSPEDSSIYLCSVDSGGWVGANVLTFGAGSRLTVL.